Sequencing of this T cell receptor (beta chain) was carried out in a study of neurological immune-mediated disorders. At the level of the study: Relapsing-remitting disease affected roughly 30, and secondary progressive 3, of about 34 multiple sclerosis patients.

Synthesis of cDNA was carried out by template-switch 5'RACE. The reaction used 10-nucleotide random UMIs. One entry per CDR3 protein, called by TCRdb with MiXCR from the 5' RACE reads. The repertoire holds under 70,000 distinct CDR3 sequences, 3% to 3.5% seen once, with 7.1% in the top ten. This clonotype occurred many times. The specimen was PBMCs. The receptor's source is a woman between 55 and 75 years old with multiple sclerosis.

This chain's CDR3 is CSARSGTGGTEAFF. The CDR3 bases are TGCAGTGCCCGGTCCGGGACAGGGGGCACTGAAGCTTTCTTT. V usage is TRBV20-1 and J usage is TRBJ1-1; the match to TRBD1 covers 11 bases. The CDR3 spans 14 residues. Germline V CDR1 and CDR2: DFQATT, SNEGSKA (reference sequence). Trimming removed 6 bases from V and 4 bases from J; junction bases left unmatched: 7.